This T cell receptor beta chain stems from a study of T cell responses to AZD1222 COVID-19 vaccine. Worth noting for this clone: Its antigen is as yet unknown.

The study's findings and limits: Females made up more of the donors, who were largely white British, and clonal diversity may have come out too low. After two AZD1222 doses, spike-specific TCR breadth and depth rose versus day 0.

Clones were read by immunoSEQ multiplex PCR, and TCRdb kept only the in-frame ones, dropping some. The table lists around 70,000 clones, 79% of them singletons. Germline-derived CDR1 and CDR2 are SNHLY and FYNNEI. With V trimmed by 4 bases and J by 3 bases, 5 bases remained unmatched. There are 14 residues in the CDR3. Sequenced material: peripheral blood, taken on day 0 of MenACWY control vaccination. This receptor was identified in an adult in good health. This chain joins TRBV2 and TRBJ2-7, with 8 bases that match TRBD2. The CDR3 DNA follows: TGTGCCAGCAGTGCCAGCGGGAGTGGCTACGAGCAGTACTTC. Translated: CASSASGSGYEQYF.